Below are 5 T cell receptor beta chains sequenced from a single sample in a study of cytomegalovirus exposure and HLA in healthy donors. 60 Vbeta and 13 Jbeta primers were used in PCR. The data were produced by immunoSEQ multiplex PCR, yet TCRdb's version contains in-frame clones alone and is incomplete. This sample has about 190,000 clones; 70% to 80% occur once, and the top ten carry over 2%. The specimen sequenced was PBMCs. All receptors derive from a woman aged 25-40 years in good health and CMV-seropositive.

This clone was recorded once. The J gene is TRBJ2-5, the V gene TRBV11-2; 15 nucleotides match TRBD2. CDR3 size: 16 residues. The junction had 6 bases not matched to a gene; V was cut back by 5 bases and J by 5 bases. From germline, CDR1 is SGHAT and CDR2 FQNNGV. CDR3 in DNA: TGTGCCAGCAGCCGCTGGACTAGCGGGAGGGCGGAGACCCAGTACTTC. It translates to CASSRWTSGRAETQYF. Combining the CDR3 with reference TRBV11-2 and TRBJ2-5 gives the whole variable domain EAGVAQSPRYKIIEKRQSVAFWCNPISGHATLYWYQQILGQGPKLLIQFQNNGVVDDSQLPKDRFSAERLKGVDSTLKIQPAKLEDSAVYLCASSRWTSGRAETQYFGPGTRLLVL.

CDR3 residues: CASSRRPISGNTIYF. The CDR3 region has the DNA TGTGCCAGCAGTCGGAGACCGATCTCTGGAAACACCATATATTTT. V is TRBV27 and J is TRBJ1-3; D gene ambiguous. Germline-derived CDR1 and CDR2 are MNHEY and SMNVEV (reference sequence). This CDR3 region has 15 residues. The V gene lost 5 bases and the J gene lost 0 bases, with 11 bases spanning the gap.

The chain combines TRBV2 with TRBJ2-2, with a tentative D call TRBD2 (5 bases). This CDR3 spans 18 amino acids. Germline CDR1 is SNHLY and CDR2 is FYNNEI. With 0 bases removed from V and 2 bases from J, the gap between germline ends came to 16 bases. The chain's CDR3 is CASSEAGREAANTGELFF. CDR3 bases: TGTGCCAGCAGTGAAGCGGGCCGGGAAGCGGCCAACACCGGGGAGCTGTTTTTT.

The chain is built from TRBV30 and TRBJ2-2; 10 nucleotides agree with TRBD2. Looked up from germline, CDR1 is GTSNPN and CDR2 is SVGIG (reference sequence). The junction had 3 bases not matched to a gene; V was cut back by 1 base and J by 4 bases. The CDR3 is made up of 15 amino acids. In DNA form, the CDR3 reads TGTGCCTGGAGTGGGGCTAGCGGGGGCACCGGGGAGCTGTTTTTT. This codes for CAWSGASGGTGELFF.

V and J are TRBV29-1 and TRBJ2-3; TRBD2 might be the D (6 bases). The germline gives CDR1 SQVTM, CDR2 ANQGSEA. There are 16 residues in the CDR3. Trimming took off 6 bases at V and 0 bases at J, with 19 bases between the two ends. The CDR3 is CSVDISGLTSTDTQYF. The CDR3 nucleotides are TGCAGCGTGGATATCTCGGGACTGACTAGCACAGATACGCAGTATTTT.